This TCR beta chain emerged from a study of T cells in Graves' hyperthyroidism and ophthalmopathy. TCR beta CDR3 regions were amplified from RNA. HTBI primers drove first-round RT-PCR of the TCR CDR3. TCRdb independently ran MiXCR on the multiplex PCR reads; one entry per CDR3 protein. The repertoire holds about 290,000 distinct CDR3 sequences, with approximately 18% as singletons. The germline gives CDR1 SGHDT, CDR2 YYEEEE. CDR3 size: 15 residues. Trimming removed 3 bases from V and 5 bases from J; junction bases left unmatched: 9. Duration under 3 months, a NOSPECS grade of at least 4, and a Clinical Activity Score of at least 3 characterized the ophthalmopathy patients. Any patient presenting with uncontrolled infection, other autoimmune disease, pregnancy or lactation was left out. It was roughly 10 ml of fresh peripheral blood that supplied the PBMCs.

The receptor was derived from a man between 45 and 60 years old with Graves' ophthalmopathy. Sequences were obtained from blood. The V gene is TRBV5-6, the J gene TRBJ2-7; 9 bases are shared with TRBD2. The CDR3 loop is CASSSRGGGDHEQYF. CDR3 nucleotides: TGTGCCAGCAGCTCCCGCGGGGGGGGGGACCACGAGCAGTACTTC.